This T cell receptor beta chain was identified in a study of blood T cell repertoires in COVID-19. Sequencing was performed with immunoSEQ multiplex PCR; in TCRdb, only in-frame clones are kept and a portion is missing. The table records some 160,000 clones, just over 90% of them present only once. The CDR3 sequence is 16 residues long. Germline CDR1 SNHLY, CDR2 FYNNEI. Trimming shortened V by 4 bases and J by 4 bases, and 16 bases separated the two germline ends. Input material: peripheral blood. The source of this sequence is a man between 18 and 29 years old with COVID-19, enrolled during active disease. J is TRBJ1-4 and V is TRBV2, with a tentative D call TRBD1 (6 bases). CDR3 DNA sequence: TGTGCCAGCAGTGTCGTGAGGGACACAGTTAATGAAAAACTGTTTTTT. Protein sequence: CASSVVRDTVNEKLFF. Full variable domain (remainder filled in from reference TRBV2 and TRBJ1-4): EPEVTQTPSHQVTQMGQEVILRCVPISNHLYFYWYRQILGQKVEFLVSFYNNEISEKSEIFDDQFSVERPDGSNFTLKIRSTKLEDSAMYFCASSVVRDTVNEKLFFGSGTQLSVL.